Sequencing of this T cell receptor (beta chain) was carried out in a study of PD-1 blockade in classical Hodgkin lymphoma. Every patient was affected by relapse after autologous stem cell transplantation, while exposure to brentuximab vedotin was not uniform. Complete response, partial response or progressive disease constituted the best response categories observed. CDR1 and CDR2 (germline): SGHAT, FQDESV (reference sequence). The V end lost 2 bases, the J end lost 2 bases, and 13 bases lay between the germline ends. The CDR3 runs 15 residues. Sequenced by immunoSEQ multiplex PCR; TCRdb stores in-frame clones only, minus some. The profile shows about 84,000 clones, around 90% of them singletons.

The rearrangement joins TRBV11-1 to TRBJ2-7, with D perhaps assigned TRBD1 or TRBD2 (6 bases each). This clonotype originated in a human donor with classical Hodgkin lymphoma. Sequencing was performed on peripheral blood mononuclear cells (PBMCs), taken at baseline. The CDR3 here is CASSLKRGAAYEQYF. Written as DNA, the CDR3 is TGTGCCAGCAGCTTAAAAAGGGGGGCTGCCTACGAGCAGTACTTC. Looking up the rest from reference TRBV11-1 and TRBJ2-7 gives the full variable domain: EAEVAQSPRYKITEKSQAVAFWCDPISGHATLYWYRQILGQGPELLVQFQDESVVDDSQLPKDRFSAERLKGVDSTLKIQPAELGDSAMYLCASSLKRGAAYEQYFGPGTRLTVT.